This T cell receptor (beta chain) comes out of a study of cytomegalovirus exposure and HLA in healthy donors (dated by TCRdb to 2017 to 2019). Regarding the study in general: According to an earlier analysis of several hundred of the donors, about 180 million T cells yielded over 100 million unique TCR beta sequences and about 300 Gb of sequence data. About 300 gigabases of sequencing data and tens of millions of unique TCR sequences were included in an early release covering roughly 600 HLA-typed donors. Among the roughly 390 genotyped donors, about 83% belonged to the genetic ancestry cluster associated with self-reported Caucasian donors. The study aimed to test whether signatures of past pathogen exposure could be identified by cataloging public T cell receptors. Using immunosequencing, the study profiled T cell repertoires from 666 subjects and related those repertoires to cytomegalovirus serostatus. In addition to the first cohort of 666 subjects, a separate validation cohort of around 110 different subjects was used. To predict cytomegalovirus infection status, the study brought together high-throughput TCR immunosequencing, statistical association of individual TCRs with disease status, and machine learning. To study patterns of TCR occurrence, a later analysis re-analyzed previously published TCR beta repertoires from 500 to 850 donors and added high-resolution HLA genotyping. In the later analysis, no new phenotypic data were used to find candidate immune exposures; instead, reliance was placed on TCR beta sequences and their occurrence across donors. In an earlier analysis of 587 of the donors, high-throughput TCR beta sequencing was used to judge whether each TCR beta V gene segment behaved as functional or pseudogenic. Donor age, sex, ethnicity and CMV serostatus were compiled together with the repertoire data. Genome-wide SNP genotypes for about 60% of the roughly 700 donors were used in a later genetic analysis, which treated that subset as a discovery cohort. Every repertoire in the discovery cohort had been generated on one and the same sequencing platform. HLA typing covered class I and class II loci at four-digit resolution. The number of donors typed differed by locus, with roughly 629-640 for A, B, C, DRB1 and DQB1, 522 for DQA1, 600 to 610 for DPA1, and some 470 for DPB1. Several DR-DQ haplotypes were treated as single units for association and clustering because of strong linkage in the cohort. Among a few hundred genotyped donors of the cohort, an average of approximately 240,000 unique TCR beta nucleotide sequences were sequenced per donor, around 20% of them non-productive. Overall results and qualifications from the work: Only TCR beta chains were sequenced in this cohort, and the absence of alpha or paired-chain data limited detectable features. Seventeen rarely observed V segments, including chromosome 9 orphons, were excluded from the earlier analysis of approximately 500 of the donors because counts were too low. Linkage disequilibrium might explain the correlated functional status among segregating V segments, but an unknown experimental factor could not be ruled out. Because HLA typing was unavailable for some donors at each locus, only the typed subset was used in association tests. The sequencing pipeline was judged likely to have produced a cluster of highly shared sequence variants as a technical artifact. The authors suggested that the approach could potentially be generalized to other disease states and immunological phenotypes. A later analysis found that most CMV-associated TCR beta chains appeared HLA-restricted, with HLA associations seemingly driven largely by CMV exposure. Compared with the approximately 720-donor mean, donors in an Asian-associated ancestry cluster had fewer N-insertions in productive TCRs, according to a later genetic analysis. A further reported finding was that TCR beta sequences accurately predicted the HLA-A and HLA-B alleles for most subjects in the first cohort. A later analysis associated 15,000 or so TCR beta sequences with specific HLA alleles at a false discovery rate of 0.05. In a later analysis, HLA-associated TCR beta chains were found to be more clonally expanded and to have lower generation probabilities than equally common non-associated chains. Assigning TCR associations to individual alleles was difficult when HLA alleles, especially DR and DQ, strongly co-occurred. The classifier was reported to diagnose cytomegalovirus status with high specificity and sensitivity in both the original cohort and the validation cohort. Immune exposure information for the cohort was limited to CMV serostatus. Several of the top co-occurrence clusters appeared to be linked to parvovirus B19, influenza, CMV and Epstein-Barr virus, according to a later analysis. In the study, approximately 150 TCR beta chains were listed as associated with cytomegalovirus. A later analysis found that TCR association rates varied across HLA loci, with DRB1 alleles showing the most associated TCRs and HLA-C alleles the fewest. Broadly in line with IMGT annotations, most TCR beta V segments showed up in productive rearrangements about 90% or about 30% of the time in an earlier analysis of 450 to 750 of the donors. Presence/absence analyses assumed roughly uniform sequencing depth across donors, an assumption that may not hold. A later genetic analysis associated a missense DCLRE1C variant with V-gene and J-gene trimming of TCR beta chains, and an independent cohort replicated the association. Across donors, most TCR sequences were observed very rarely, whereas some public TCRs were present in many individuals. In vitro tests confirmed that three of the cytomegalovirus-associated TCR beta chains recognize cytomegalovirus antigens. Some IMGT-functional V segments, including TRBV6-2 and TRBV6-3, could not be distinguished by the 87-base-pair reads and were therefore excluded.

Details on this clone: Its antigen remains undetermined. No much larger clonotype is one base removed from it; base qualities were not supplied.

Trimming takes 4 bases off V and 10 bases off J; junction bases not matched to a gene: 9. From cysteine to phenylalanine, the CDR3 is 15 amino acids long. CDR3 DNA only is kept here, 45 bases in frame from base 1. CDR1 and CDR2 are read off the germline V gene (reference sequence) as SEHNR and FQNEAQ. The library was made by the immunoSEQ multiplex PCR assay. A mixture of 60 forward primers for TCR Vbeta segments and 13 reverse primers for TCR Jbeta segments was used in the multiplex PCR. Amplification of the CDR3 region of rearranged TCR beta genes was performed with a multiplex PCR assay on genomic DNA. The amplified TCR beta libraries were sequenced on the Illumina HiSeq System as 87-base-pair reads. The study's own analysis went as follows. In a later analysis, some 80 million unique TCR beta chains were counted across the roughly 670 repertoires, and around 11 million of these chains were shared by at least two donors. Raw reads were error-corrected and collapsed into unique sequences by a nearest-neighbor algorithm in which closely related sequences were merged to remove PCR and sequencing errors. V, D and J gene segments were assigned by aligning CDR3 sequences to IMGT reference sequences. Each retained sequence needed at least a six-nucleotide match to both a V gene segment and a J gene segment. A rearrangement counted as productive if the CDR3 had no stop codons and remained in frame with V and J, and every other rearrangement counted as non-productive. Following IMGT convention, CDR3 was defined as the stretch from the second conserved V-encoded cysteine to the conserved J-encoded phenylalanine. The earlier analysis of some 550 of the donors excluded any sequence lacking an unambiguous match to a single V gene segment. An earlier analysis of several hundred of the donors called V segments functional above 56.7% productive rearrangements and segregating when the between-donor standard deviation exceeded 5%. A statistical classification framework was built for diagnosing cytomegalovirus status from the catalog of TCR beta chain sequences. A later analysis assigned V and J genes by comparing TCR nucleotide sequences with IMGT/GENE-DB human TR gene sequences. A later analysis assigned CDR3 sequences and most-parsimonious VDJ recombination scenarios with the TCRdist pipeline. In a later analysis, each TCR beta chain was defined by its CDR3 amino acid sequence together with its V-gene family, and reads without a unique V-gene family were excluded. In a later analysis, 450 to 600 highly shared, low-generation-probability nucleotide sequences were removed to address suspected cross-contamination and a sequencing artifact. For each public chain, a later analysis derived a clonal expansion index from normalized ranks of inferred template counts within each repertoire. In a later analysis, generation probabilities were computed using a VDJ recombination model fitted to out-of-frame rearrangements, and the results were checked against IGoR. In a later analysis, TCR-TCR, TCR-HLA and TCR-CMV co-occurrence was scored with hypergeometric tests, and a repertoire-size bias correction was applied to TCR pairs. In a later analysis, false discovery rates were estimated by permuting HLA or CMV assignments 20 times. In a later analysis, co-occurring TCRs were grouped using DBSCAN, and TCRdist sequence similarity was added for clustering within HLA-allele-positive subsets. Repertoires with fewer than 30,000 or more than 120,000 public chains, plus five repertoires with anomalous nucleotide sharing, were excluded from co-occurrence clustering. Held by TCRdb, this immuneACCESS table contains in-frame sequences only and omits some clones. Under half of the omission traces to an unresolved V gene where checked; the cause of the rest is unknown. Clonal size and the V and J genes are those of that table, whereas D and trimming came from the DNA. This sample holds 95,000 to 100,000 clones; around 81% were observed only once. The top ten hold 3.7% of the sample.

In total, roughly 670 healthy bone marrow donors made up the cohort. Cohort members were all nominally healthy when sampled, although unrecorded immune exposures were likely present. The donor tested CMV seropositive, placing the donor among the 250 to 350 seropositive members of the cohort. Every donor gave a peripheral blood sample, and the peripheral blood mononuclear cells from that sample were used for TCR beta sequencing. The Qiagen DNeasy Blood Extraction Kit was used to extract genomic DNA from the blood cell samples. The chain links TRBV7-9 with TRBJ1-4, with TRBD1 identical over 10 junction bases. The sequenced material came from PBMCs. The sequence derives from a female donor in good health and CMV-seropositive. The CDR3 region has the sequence CASSSGEGQGRKLFF. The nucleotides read TGTGCCAGCAGCTCGGGAGAGGGACAGGGGCGAAAACTGTTTTTT.